This T cell receptor beta chain was documented in a study of cytomegalovirus exposure and HLA in healthy donors. Findings and limits, study-wide: Among the CMV-associated chains, three were confirmed in vitro as specific for CMV antigens.

The ends lost 0 bases at V and 6 bases at J; junction bases unmatched: 5. This CDR3 has 15 residues. CDR1 and CDR2 (germline): SGHRS, YFSETQ. In regard to this clone: Its target is not known.

Using immunoSEQ multiplex PCR, the repertoire was profiled, and TCRdb retains in-frame clones only, with some absent. The table shows about 330,000 clones, with 75% to 90% occurring only once. This chain connects TRBV5-1 to TRBJ2-1, with 8 bases identical to TRBD2. The sample taken for sequencing was PBMCs. The sequence was obtained from a young woman in good health and CMV-seronegative. This CDR3 reads CASSLGGGRLNEQFF. The CDR3 DNA is TGCGCCAGCAGCTTGGGAGGCGGGAGGCTCAATGAGCAGTTCTTC.